This T cell receptor beta chain emerged from a study of OX40 agonist ivuxolimab in advanced cancers. Study-level results: CD8+ T cells (on average) carried more expanded clones than CD4+ T cells. With doses of 0.1-3.0 mg/kg, partial responders showed among the lowest clonal expansion. CD4+ and CD8+ T cells in blood underwent clonal expansion by week 6 at 0.1 to 3.0 mg/kg.

Profiled with immunoSEQ multiplex PCR; TCRdb holds only in-frame clones, not every one. Altogether more than 75,000 clones are present, more than 85% being singletons, with the ten largest covering approximately 0.93%. The length of the CDR3 is 15 residues. After removal of 0 bases from V and 4 bases from J, the junction contained 5 bases not matched to a gene. Germline CDR1 SEHNR, CDR2 FQNEAQ (reference sequence). Worth noting for this clone: Its antigen is not known.

The source is an adult with an advanced solid tumor such as melanoma, head and neck, liver or kidney cancer. V and J are TRBV7-9 and TRBJ1-2, with TRBD1 matching over 7 bases. Source: CD4+ or CD8+ T cells sorted from blood, taken in a trial of the OX40 agonist ivuxolimab. CDR3 region: CASSLADRPFYGYTF. DNA of the CDR3: TGTGCCAGCAGCTTAGCGGACAGGCCCTTCTATGGCTACACCTTC.